What follows are 10 T cell receptor beta chains derived from one specimen sequenced in a study of T cells in Graves' hyperthyroidism and ophthalmopathy (dated 2019 in TCRdb). The library was generated by multiplex PCR. The instrument given in TCRdb is Illumina HiSeq 2000. TCR beta CDR3 regions were amplified from RNA transcripts. The TCR CDR3 was subjected to a first round of RT-PCR using the HTBI primer set and the Qiagen OneStep RT-PCR kit. TCRdb ran its own pipeline on the public reads, namely fastp trimming at Q25 and MiXCR clone calling, and kept in-frame beta chains. Each entry merges the rows of one CDR3 protein and shows their most common DNA and genes. For this sample the table gives about 420,000 distinct CDR3 sequences, of which 15% to 19% were detected only once. The ten largest make up around 7.7% of the sample. The sequenced material came from blood. All receptors derive from a woman younger than 30 with Graves' hyperthyroidism.

In this sample, this clonotype turned up many times. V gene TRBV2 combines with J gene TRBJ1-2; no definite D call. Looked up from germline, CDR1 is SNHLY and CDR2 is FYNNEI. V was trimmed by 3 bases and J by 2 bases, leaving 16 bases between them. This CDR3 contains 16 residues. The CDR3 DNA reads TGTGCCAGCAGTGACCGGGTCACCAACCGAAACTATGGCTACACCTTC. Amino acid sequence: CASSDRVTNRNYGYTF.

This clonotype was counted at least ten times. This chain connects TRBV15 to TRBJ2-5; D is perhaps TRBD2 (5 bases). V was clipped by 4 bases and J by 5 bases, with 5 bases between them. Germline CDR1 reads LNHNV; CDR2 reads YYDKDF (reference sequence). The CDR3 has 11 residues. In DNA, the CDR3 is TGTGCCACCAGCACGGGGGAGACCCAGTACTTC. Translated, it gives CATSTGETQYF.

This rearrangement joins TRBV6-2 or TRBV6-3 to TRBJ1-5; 7 positions match TRBD1. J was trimmed by 0 bases and V by 7 bases; bases with no gene match: 6. CDR1 and CDR2 from the germline V gene are MNHEY and SVGEGT. There are 15 residues in the CDR3. The CDR3 loop reads CASKETGNSNQPQHF. In DNA form, the CDR3 reads TGTGCCAGCAAAGAGACAGGGAATAGCAATCAGCCCCAGCATTTT.

This clonotype was counted between two and nine times. The CDR3 here is CASSLLGQEQFF. The CDR3, as DNA: TGTGCCAGCAGCTTACTTGGACAAGAGCAGTTCTTC. The J gene is TRBJ2-1, the V gene TRBV7-9, with D perhaps matching TRBD1 (5 bases). The CDR3 spans 12 residues. V shed 2 bases and J shed 10 bases, with 9 bases lying between them. Germline CDR1 is SEHNR and CDR2 is FQNEAQ (reference sequence).

J is TRBJ1-1 and V is TRBV30; no firm D call. Trimming removed 4 bases from V and 2 bases from J, with 8 bases in between. The CDR3 consists of 12 residues. CDR1 is GTSNPN, CDR2 SVGIG, per germline (reference sequence). CDR3 nucleotide sequence: TGTGCCTGGACCCGGCCCAACACTGAAGCTTTCTTT. Translated, it gives CAWTRPNTEAFF.

This clonotype was observed a few times. V and J are TRBV5-1 and TRBJ2-2; D gene uncertain. The germline V gene has CDR1 SGHRS and CDR2 YFSETQ. This CDR3 has 15 amino acids. Trimming removed 1 base from V and 1 base from J, with 8 bases in between. The CDR3 here is CASSLNSGNTGELFF. DNA for the CDR3: TGCGCCAGCAGCTTGAATTCAGGGAACACCGGGGAGCTGTTTTTT.

This clonotype was counted many times. The chain carries TRBV7-2 and TRBJ2-5; no clear D. The ends were cut back, 2 bases at V and 3 bases at J, with 13 bases in the middle. Germline V gives CDR1 SGHTA, CDR2 FQGNSA. This CDR3 comprises 15 residues. The CDR3 DNA is TGTGCCAGCAGCTTATCACGCAGACACGAAGAGACCCAGTACTTC. Translation: CASSLSRRHEETQYF.

This clonotype was counted ten times or more. The J gene is TRBJ2-1, the V gene TRBV6-2 or TRBV6-3; TRBD1 or TRBD2 may be the D gene (6 bases each). The CDR3 is 12 amino acids. V dropped 2 bases and J dropped 8 bases, with 7 bases sitting between them. Germline CDR1 MNHEY, CDR2 SVGEGT. The CDR3 bases are TGTGCCAGCAGTTACAGGGGGGATGAGCAGTTCTTC. Its protein is CASSYRGDEQFF.

This chain links TRBV19 with TRBJ2-7; 7 nucleotides align to TRBD2. The CDR3 is 14 residues long. J gave up 1 base and V 1 base, and 1 base lay outside the gene matches. From germline, CDR1 is LNHDA and CDR2 SQIVND (reference sequence). The CDR3 DNA reads TGTGCCAGTAGTATAGCGGGAGGTTCCTACGAGCAGTACTTC. Translation: CASSIAGGSYEQYF. The full variable domain, its missing parts supplied by reference TRBV19 and TRBJ2-7, is DGGITQSPKYLFRKEGQNVTLSCEQNLNHDAMYWYRQDPGQGLRLIYYSQIVNDFQKGDIAEGYSVSREKKESFPLTVTSAQKNPTAFYLCASSIAGGSYEQYFGPGTRLTVT.

This clonotype was recorded at least ten times. The chain is built from TRBV18 and TRBJ2-2, with D unresolved. This CDR3 comprises 15 residues. Germline V gene data show CDR1 as KGHSH and CDR2 as LQKENI. The V end lost 1 base, the J end lost 5 bases, and 11 bases lay between the germline ends. CDR3 bases: TGTGCCAGCTCACCACGGTACCAGTCTACCGGGGAGCTGTTTTTT. Translated, it gives CASSPRYQSTGELFF.